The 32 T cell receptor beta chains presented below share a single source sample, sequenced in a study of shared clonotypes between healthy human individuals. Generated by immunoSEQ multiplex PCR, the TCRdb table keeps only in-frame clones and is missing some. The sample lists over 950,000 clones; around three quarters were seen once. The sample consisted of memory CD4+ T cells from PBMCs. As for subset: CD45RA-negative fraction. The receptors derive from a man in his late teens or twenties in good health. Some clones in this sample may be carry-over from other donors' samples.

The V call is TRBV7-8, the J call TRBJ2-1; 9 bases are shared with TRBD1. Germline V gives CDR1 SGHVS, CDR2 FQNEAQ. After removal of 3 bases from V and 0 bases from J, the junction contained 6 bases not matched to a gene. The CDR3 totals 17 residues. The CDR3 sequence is CASSFAGTGTSYNEQFF. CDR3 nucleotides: TGTGCCAGCAGCTTCGCCGGGACAGGGACCTCCTACAATGAGCAGTTCTTC. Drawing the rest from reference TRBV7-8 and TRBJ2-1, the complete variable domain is GAGVSQSPRYKVAKRGQDVALRCDPISGHVSLFWYQQALGQGPEFLTYFQNEAQLDKSGLPSDRFFAERPEGSVSTLKIQRTQQEDSAVYLCASSFAGTGTSYNEQFFGPGTRLTVL.

The CDR3 coding sequence is TGTGCCAGCACTTCTCGCGGGGGTCCCGATACGCAGTATTTT. Encoded protein: CASTSRGGPDTQYF. The gene calls are TRBV5-4 and TRBJ2-3; 7 nucleotides align to TRBD2. CDR3 length: 14 residues. Trimming took 6 bases from V and 6 from J; bases not matched to a gene: 10. Germline CDR1 is SGHNT and CDR2 is YYREEE (reference sequence).

As DNA, the CDR3 is TGTGCCAGCAGCGTAGGCGGGACAAGTGGTGAGCAGTTCTTC. It translates to CASSVGGTSGEQFF. The rearrangement uses TRBV7-9 and TRBJ2-1; D is perhaps TRBD1 or TRBD2 (6 bases each). V was pared by 5 bases and J by 9 bases, with 17 bases between. Germline assignment: CDR1 SEHNR and CDR2 FQNEAQ (reference sequence). The CDR3 is 14 residues long.

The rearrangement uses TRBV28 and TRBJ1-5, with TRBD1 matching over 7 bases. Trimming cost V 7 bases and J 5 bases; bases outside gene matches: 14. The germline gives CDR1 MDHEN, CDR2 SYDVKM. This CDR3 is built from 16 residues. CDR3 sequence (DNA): TGTGCCAGCACCCCTCGGCAGGGGGGTTTCTATCAGCCCCAGCATTTT. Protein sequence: CASTPRQGGFYQPQHF.

The CDR3 spells CASSSGFFGANVLTF. The CDR3 DNA follows: TGTGCCAGCAGTTCAGGGTTCTTTGGGGCCAACGTCCTGACTTTC. This sequence joins TRBV28 and TRBJ2-6; the D gene is possibly TRBD1 (5 bases). Trimming left V 4 bases short and J 3 bases short, with 10 bases between. Germline V gene sequence: CDR1 MDHEN, CDR2 SYDVKM. The CDR3 loop spans 15 amino acids. Using reference TRBV28 and TRBJ2-6 for the parts outside the CDR3, the full variable domain is DVKVTQSSRYLVKRTGEKVFLECVQDMDHENMFWYRQDPGLGLRLIYFSYDVKMKEKGDIPEGYSVSREKKERFSLILESASTNQTSMYLCASSSGFFGANVLTFGAGSRLTVL.

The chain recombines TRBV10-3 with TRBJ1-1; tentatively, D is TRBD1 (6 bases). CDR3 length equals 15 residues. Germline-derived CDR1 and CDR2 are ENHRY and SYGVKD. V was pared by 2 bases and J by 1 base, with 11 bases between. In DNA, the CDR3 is TGTGCCATCAGTGAGGGGGGGGGCCAGAACACTGAAGCTTTCTTT. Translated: CAISEGGGQNTEAFF.

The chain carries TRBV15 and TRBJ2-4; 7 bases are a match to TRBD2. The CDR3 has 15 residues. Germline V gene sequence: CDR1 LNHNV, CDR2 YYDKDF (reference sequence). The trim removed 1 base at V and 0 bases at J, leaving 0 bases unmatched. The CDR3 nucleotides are TGTGCCACCAGCAGAGTAGCGGGAGCCAAAAACATTCAGTACTTC. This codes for CATSRVAGAKNIQYF.

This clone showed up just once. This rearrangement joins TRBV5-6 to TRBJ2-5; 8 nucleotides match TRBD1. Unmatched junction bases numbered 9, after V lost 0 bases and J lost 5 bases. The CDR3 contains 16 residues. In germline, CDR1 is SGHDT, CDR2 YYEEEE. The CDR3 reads CASSLGGQVGRETQYF. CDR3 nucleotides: TGTGCCAGCAGCTTGGGGGGACAGGTGGGACGGGAGACCCAGTACTTC.

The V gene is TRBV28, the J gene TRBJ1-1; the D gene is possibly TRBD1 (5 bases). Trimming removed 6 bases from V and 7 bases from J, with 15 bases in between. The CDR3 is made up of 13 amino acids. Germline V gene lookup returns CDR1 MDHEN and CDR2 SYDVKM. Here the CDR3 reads CASSQRGEGEAFF. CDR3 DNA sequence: TGTGCCAGCAGCCAGAGGGGCGAGGGTGAAGCTTTCTTT.

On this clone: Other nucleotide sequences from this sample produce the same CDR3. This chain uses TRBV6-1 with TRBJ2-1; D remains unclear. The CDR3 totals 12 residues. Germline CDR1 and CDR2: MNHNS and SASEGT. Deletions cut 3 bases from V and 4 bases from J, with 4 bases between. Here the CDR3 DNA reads TGTGCCAGCAGTGAGGGGTACAATGAGCAGTTCTTC. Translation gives CASSEGYNEQFF.

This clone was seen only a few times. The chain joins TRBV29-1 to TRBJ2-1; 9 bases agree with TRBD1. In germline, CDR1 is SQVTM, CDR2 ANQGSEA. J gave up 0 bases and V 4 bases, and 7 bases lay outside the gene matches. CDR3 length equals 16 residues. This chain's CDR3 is CSVVQGAILSYNEQFF. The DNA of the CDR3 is TGCAGCGTTGTACAGGGGGCTATTCTCTCCTACAATGAGCAGTTCTTC.

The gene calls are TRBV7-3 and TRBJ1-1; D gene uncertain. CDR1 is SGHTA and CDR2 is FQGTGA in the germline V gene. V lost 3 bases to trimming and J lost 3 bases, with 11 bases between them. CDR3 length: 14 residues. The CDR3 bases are TGTGCCAGCAGCTTCACCCTGGGGTACACTGAAGCTTTCTTT. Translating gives CASSFTLGYTEAFF.

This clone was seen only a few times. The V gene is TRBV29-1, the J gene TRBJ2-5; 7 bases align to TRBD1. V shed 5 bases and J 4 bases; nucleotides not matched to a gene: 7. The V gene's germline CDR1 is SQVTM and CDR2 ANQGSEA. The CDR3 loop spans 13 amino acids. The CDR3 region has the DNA TGCAGCGTTACGACAGGGTCTCCAGAGACCCAGTACTTC. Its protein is CSVTTGSPETQYF.

DNA for the CDR3: TGCAGCCAATCAGGACTAGCGGGAGGAGGTAGCACAGATACGCAGTATTTT. Protein sequence: CSQSGLAGGGSTDTQYF. This chain uses TRBV29-1 with TRBJ2-3; TRBD2 matches 14 bases. The CDR3 is 17 amino acids. V lost 8 bases to trimming and J lost 0 bases; unmatched junction nucleotides: 10. From germline, CDR1 is SQVTM and CDR2 ANQGSEA.

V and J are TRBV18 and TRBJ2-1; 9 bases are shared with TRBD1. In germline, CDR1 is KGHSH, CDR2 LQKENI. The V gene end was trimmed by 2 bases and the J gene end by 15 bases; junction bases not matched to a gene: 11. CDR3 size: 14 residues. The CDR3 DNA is TGTGCCAGCTCACCATATACAGGGGGCCGGTTTGGGTTCTTC. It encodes CASSPYTGGRFGFF. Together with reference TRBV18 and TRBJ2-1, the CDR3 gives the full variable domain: NAGVMQNPRHLVRRRGQEARLRCSPMKGHSHVYWYRQLPEEGLKFMVYLQKENIIDESGMPKERFSAEFPKEGPSILRIQQVVRGDSAAYFCASSPYTGGRFGFFGPGTRLTVL.

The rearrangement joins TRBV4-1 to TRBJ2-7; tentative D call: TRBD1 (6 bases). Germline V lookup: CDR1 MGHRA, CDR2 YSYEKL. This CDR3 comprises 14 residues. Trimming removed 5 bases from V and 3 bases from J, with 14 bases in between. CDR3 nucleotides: TGCGCCAGCAGCGATTCAACAGGGTTCTACGAGCAGTACTTC. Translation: CASSDSTGFYEQYF.

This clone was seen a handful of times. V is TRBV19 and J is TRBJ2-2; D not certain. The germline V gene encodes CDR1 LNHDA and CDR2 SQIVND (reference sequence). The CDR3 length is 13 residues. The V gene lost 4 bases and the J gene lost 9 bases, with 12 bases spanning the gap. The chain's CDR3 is CASSTFNPRELFF. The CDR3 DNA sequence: TGTGCCAGTAGTACCTTTAACCCGAGGGAGCTGTTTTTT.

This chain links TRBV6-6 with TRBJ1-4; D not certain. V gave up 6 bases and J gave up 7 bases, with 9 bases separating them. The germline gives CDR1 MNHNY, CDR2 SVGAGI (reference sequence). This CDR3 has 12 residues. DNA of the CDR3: TGTGCCAGCAGCCTACTTGGTGAAAAACTGTTTTTT. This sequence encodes CASSLLGEKLFF.

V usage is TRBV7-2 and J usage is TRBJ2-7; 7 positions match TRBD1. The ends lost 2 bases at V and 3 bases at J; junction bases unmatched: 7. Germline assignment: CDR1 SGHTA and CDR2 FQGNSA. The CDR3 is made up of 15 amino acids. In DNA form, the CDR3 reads TGTGCCAGCAGCTTATGGGAGCAGGGGGTCTACGAGCAGTACTTC. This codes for CASSLWEQGVYEQYF.

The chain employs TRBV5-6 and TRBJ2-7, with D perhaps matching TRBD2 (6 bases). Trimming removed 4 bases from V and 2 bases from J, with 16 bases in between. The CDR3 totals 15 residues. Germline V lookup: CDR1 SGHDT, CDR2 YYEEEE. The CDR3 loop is CASSPPRERPYEQYF. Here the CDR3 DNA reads TGTGCCAGCAGCCCCCCTCGGGAGCGGCCCTACGAGCAGTACTTC.

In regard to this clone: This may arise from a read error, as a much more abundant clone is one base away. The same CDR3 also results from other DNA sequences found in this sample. The CDR3 sequence is CASSLQGNTEAFF. CDR3 nucleotide sequence: TGTGCCAGCAGCCTACAGGGGAACACTGAAGCTTTCTTT. This sequence joins TRBV11-2 and TRBJ1-1; possibly TRBD1 for D (6 bases). V lost 5 bases and J lost 1, with 8 bases in between. The CDR3 totals 13 residues. Per germline, CDR1 SGHAT and CDR2 FQNNGV.

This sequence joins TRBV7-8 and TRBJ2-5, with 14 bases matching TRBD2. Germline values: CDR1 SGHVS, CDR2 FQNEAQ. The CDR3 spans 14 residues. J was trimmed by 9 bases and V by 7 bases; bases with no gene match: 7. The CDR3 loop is CASTDGLAGGPQYF. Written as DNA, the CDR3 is TGTGCCAGCACAGACGGACTAGCGGGAGGCCCCCAGTACTTC.

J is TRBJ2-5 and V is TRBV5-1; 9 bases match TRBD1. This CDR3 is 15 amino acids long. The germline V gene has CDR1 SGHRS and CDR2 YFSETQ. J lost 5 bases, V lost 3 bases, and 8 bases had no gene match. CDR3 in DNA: TGCGCCAGCAGCTCACAGGGGGCTGAGAGGGAGACCCAGTACTTC. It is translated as CASSSQGAERETQYF.

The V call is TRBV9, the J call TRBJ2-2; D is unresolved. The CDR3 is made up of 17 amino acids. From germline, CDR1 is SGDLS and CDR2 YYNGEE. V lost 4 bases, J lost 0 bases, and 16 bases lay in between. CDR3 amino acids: CASSPSPGPSNTGELFF. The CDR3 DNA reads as TGTGCCAGCAGCCCCTCCCCGGGCCCCTCGAACACCGGGGAGCTGTTTTTT.

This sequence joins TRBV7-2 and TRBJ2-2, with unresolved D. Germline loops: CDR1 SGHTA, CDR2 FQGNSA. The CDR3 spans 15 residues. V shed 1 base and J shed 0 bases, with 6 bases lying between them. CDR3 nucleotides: TGTGCCAGCAGCTTAGGACTCGCGAACACCGGGGAGCTGTTTTTT. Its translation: CASSLGLANTGELFF.

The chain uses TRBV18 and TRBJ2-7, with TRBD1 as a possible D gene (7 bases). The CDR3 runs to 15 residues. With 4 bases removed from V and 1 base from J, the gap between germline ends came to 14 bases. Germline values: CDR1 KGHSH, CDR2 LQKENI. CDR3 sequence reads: CASSLGGTESYEQYF. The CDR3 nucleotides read TGTGCCAGCTCACTTGGGGGGACAGAGTCCTACGAGCAGTACTTC.

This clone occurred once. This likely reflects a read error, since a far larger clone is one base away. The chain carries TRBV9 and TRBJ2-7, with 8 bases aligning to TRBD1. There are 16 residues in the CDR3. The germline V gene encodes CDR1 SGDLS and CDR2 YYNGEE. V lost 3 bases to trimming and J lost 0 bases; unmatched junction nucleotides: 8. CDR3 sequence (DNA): TGTGCCAGCAGCGCAAGACAGGGGTCAAACTCCTACGAGCAGTACTTC. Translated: CASSARQGSNSYEQYF. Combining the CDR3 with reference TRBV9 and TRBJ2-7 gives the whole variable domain DSGVTQTPKHLITATGQRVTLRCSPRSGDLSVYWYQQSLDQGLQFLIQYYNGEERAKGNILERFSAQQFPDLHSELNLSSLELGDSALYFCASSARQGSNSYEQYFGPGTRLTVT.

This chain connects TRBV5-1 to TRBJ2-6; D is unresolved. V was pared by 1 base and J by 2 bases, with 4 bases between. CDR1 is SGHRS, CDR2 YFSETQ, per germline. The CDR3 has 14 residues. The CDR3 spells CASSLRAGANVLTF. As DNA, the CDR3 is TGCGCCAGCAGCTTGAGGGCTGGGGCCAACGTCCTGACTTTC.

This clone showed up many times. The CDR3 spells CASSPGRVYQPQHF. CDR3 nucleotide sequence: TGTGCCAGTAGTCCTGGCAGGGTCTATCAGCCCCAGCATTTT. The genes are TRBV19 and TRBJ1-5; weak D call: TRBD1 (5 bases). The CDR3 covers 14 residues. With 5 bases removed from V and 5 bases from J, the gap between germline ends came to 13 bases. Germline loops: CDR1 LNHDA, CDR2 SQIVND (reference sequence).

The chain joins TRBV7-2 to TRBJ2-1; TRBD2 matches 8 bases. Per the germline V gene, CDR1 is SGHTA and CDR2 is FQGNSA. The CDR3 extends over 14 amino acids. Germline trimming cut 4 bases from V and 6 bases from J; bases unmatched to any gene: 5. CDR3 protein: CASSSGLVFNEQFF. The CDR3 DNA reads TGTGCCAGCAGCTCGGGACTAGTTTTCAATGAGCAGTTCTTC.

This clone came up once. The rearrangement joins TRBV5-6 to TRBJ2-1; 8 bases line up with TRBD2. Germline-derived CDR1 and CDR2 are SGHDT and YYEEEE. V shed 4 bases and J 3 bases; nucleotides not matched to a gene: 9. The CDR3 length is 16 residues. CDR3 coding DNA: TGTGCCAGCAGCCCACTAGCGGATAAGAACTACAATGAGCAGTTCTTC. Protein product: CASSPLADKNYNEQFF.

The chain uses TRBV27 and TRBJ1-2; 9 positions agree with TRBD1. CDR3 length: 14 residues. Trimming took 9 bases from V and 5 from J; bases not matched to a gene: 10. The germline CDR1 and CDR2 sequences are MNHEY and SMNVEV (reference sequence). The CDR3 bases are TGTGCCAGTTCCCCCCGGGACAGGGTGTATGGCTACACCTTC. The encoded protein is CASSPRDRVYGYTF.